The 13 T cell receptor beta chains below all came from one sample that was sequenced in a study of OX40 agonist ivuxolimab in advanced cancers. Assay used: immunoSEQ multiplex PCR; TCRdb lists only in-frame clones, some missing. Among approximately 35,000 clones, approximately 78% were seen once, and the ten largest hold about a fifth. Sequencing was performed on CD4+ or CD8+ T cells sorted from blood, taken in a trial of the OX40 agonist ivuxolimab. The receptors here all came from an adult with an advanced solid tumor such as melanoma, head and neck, liver or kidney cancer.

The sample holds a few counts of this clone. V and J are TRBV28 and TRBJ1-1; no clear D. Germline V gene sequence: CDR1 MDHEN, CDR2 SYDVKM. The CDR3 extends over 14 amino acids. The germline V and J ends were trimmed by 4 bases and 1 base, with 10 bases remaining between them. CDR3 sequence reads: CASSSSSRNTEAFF. As DNA, the CDR3 is TGTGCCAGCAGTTCCTCGAGCAGGAACACTGAAGCTTTCTTT.

This rearrangement joins TRBV6-5 to TRBJ1-2; TRBD1 is a possible D gene (6 bases). The CDR3 loop spans 15 amino acids. Trimming took 4 bases from V and 3 from J, leaving 15 bases between them. CDR1 MNHEY and CDR2 SVGAGI come from the germline V gene. The CDR3 here is CASSSGGAGDYGYTF. As DNA, the CDR3 is TGTGCCAGCAGTTCCGGGGGCGCAGGTGACTATGGCTACACCTTC.

DNA of the CDR3: TGTGCCAGAAGCCCTGCCCCCTCCTACGAGCAGTACTTC. Translated: CARSPAPSYEQYF. The J gene is TRBJ2-7, the V gene TRBV5-3; D not certain. TRBV5-3 is an ORF, and what it does is uncertain. This CDR3 has 13 amino acids. The V end lost 4 bases, the J end lost 0 bases, and 8 bases lay between the germline ends.

This rearrangement joins TRBV6-1 to TRBJ2-1; 12 bases line up with TRBD1. The germline CDR1 and CDR2 sequences are MNHNS and SASEGT. The CDR3 has 14 amino acids. J gave up 10 bases and V 2 bases, and 3 bases lay outside the gene matches. The CDR3 sequence is CASSEPGQGAEQFF. The CDR3 DNA sequence: TGTGCCAGCAGTGAACCGGGACAGGGGGCAGAGCAGTTCTTC.

This chain links TRBV28 with TRBJ1-2; no reliable D call. Trimming pared 3 bases from V and 4 bases from J, leaving 15 bases between. Germline CDR1 is MDHEN and CDR2 is SYDVKM. This CDR3 region has 15 residues. The CDR3 sequence: CASSFGQIRRYGYTF. The CDR3 DNA is TGTGCCAGCAGTTTCGGGCAGATCCGACGCTATGGCTACACCTTC.

The chain recombines TRBV2 with TRBJ2-7, with TRBD1 matching over 7 bases. This CDR3 comprises 14 residues. Germline V lookup: CDR1 SNHLY, CDR2 FYNNEI. With V trimmed by 6 bases and J by 2 bases, 7 bases remained unmatched. The CDR3 sequence is CASSEQGRAYEQYF. In DNA, the CDR3 is TGTGCCAGCAGCGAACAGGGGCGGGCCTACGAGCAGTACTTC.

A remark on this clone: Because the CDR3's place on the DNA is in doubt, the DNA is left out and the CDR3 is given as listed by TCRdb. The chain combines TRBV18 with TRBJ1-5. The CDR3 extends over 17 residues, inclusive of both ends. Germline V gives CDR1 KGHSH, CDR2 LQKENI. The chain's CDR3 is CASSPSVRASYDQPQHF.

The rearrangement links TRBV9 to TRBJ2-7, with D tentatively TRBD1 (5 bases). With 2 bases removed from V and 3 bases from J, the gap between germline ends came to 12 bases. Germline CDR1 SGDLS, CDR2 YYNGEE. The CDR3 extends over 14 amino acids. This CDR3 reads CASSVSTGNYEQYF. CDR3 in DNA: TGTGCCAGCAGCGTTTCCACAGGAAACTACGAGCAGTACTTC. Based on the CDR3 plus reference TRBV9 and TRBJ2-7, the full variable domain is DSGVTQTPKHLITATGQRVTLRCSPRSGDLSVYWYQQSLDQGLQFLIQYYNGEERAKGNILERFSAQQFPDLHSELNLSSLELGDSALYFCASSVSTGNYEQYFGPGTRLTVT.

The rearrangement links TRBV29-1 to TRBJ2-3, with a weak D call TRBD1 (5 bases). The CDR3 is made up of 13 amino acids. V was clipped by 2 bases and J by 2 bases, with 8 bases between them. From germline, CDR1 is SQVTM and CDR2 ANQGSEA. The CDR3 DNA reads TGCAGCGTTGAAAGGGGTATCACAGATACGCAGTATTTT. It encodes CSVERGITDTQYF.

This clone was observed a single time. The chain is built from TRBV15 and TRBJ2-3, with D hard to call. CDR3 size: 12 residues. CDR1 LNHNV and CDR2 YYDKDF come from the germline V gene (reference sequence). Trimming shortened V by 5 bases and J by 6 bases, and 9 bases separated the two germline ends. The CDR3 sequence is CATSQGPDTQYF. CDR3 DNA: TGTGCCACCAGCCAAGGGCCGGATACGCAGTATTTT.

The chain is built from TRBV6-5 and TRBJ2-2; TRBD2 agrees at 9 bases. Germline V gene lookup returns CDR1 MNHEY and CDR2 SVGAGI. CDR3 length: 15 residues. V lost 8 bases and J lost 5; bases outside the gene matches: 9. In DNA form, the CDR3 reads TGTGCCAGCCACGGGCTAGCGGGACTTACCGGGGAGCTGTTTTTT. Its protein is CASHGLAGLTGELFF.

The rearrangement links TRBV7-6 to TRBJ2-7, with TRBD2 matching 10 bases. The ends lost 1 base at V and 5 bases at J; junction bases unmatched: 8. CDR3 length: 16 amino acids. Germline CDR1 SGHVS, CDR2 FNYEAQ. DNA for the CDR3: TGTGCCAGCAGCTTAGGCTCTAGCGGGGGTACCCACGAGCAGTACTTC. Its translation: CASSLGSSGGTHEQYF. Complete variable domain (other parts from reference TRBV7-6 and TRBJ2-7): GAGVSQSPRYKVTKRGQDVALRCDPISGHVSLYWYRQALGQGPEFLTYFNYEAQQDKSGLPNDRFSAERPEGSISTLTIQRTEQRDSAMYRCASSLGSSGGTHEQYFGPGTRLTVT.

This rearrangement joins TRBV6-1 to TRBJ2-7; a weak D match, TRBD1 (6 bases). The CDR3 totals 12 residues. V lost 5 bases and J lost 4, with 9 bases in between. CDR1 and CDR2 (germline): MNHNS, SASEGT. CDR3 DNA: TGTGCCAGCAGTAGACAGGTTTACGAGCAGTACTTC. Its protein product is CASSRQVYEQYF.